This T cell receptor beta chain emerged from a study of T-cell memory formation after mild COVID-19. From the 5' RACE reads, TCRdb called clonotypes with MiXCR, one entry per CDR3 protein. The sample shows 300,000 or so distinct CDR3 sequences, roughly 16% of them seen only once. This clonotype was seen more than once but under ten times. Germline V gene data show CDR1 as DFQATT and CDR2 as SNEGSKA (reference sequence). With 7 bases removed from V and 3 bases from J, the gap between germline ends came to 16 bases. The CDR3 contains 13 residues. The sequenced material came from PBMCs or a T cell subset sorted from them (not recorded which). The receptor comes from a man aged 18 to 35 who had mild COVID-19 (a few samples of this study predate the infection). Cell type and time point are not known. V usage is TRBV20-1 and J usage is TRBJ2-7; the D gene is possibly TRBD2 (7 bases). The CDR3 reads CSVVGGLDYEQYF. The CDR3 nucleotides read TGCAGTGTTGTCGGGGGGCTTGACTACGAGCAGTACTTC.